The 9 T cell receptor beta chains below come from one sample, sequenced in a study of T cells expressing NK-cell markers. TCRdb re-analyzed the 5' RACE reads; it lists each CDR3 protein once, without DNA. This repertoire includes about 21,000 distinct CDR3 sequences. The sequenced sample was blood T cells: a sorted CD56 or NKG2C T cell subset, CD4+ or CD8+ T cells, or bulk PBMC T cells (not recorded which). The receptors shown here come from a man aged 18 to 69 in good health.

This chain connects TRBV7-8 to TRBJ2-2; lacking DNA, the TRBD1 call made by TCRdb goes unchecked. The CDR3 has 15 residues. Germline CDR1 and CDR2: SGHVS and FQNEAQ. The CDR3 sequence: CASSSTGTVTGELFF.

The chain combines TRBV6-2 or TRBV6-3 with TRBJ2-7; TCRdb lists TRBD2, though no DNA is available to test this call. Looked up from germline, CDR1 is MNHEY and CDR2 is SVGEGT. The CDR3 runs 15 residues. The CDR3 here is CASGRVSGSKDEQYF.

The V gene is TRBV5-1, the J gene TRBJ2-1; the TCRdb D gene call, TRBD2, has no DNA to confirm it. Per germline, CDR1 SGHRS and CDR2 YFSETQ. There are 14 residues in the CDR3. CDR3 loop: CASSWRTSGDEQFF.

The chain recombines TRBV12-3 or TRBV12-4 with TRBJ2-3; TCRdb returns TRBD1, unconfirmable since there is no DNA. The CDR3 sequence is 13 residues long. CDR3 protein: CASRPDRGNTQYF.

The chain uses TRBV6-1 and TRBJ1-2; the TRBD1 assignment by TCRdb is unverifiable without DNA. CDR3 length: 13 amino acids. The germline gives CDR1 MNHNS, CDR2 SASEGT. CDR3 residues: CASSTGGIYGYTF.

The chain joins TRBV12-3 or TRBV12-4 to TRBJ2-7; TCRdb names TRBD1, which stays unverified in the absence of DNA. The length of the CDR3 is 14 residues. This chain's CDR3 is CASSLTGGFNEQYF.

This sequence joins TRBV20-1 and TRBJ2-6; the TCRdb D gene call, TRBD1, has no DNA to confirm it. Germline V gene data show CDR1 as DFQATT and CDR2 as SNEGSKA (reference sequence). This CDR3 has 17 amino acids. The CDR3 reads CSARDGTGYSGANVLTF.

The CDR3: CASSLWDREGGGYTF. The rearrangement links TRBV12-3 or TRBV12-4 to TRBJ1-2; TCRdb gives TRBD1 as the D gene, but with no DNA this cannot be confirmed. This CDR3 spans 15 amino acids.

The chain couples TRBV4-3 to TRBJ2-1; TCRdb lists TRBD1, though no DNA is available to test this call. The CDR3 has 15 residues. Germline V CDR1 and CDR2: LGHNA, YSLEER. This CDR3 is CASSQGVGETNEQFF.